Shown below are 31 T cell receptor beta chains from a single sample sequenced in a study of cytomegalovirus exposure and HLA in healthy donors. The PCR ran on 60 Vbeta and 13 Jbeta primers. TCRdb's table, derived via immunoSEQ multiplex PCR, lists solely in-frame clones and lacks some. The sample includes approximately 240,000 clones, more than 85% of them seen just once. Sample: PBMCs. The origin of the receptors is a woman between 18 and 29 years old in good health and CMV-seronegative.

The chain joins TRBV19 to TRBJ2-7; TRBD1 matches 8 bases. The ends lost 4 bases at V and 0 bases at J; junction bases unmatched: 5. The CDR3 has 15 residues. Germline CDR1 is LNHDA and CDR2 is SQIVND (reference sequence). CDR3 sequence reads: CASSTQGGSSYEQYF. CDR3 sequence (DNA): TGTGCCAGTAGTACACAGGGGGGAAGCTCCTACGAGCAGTACTTC. The whole variable domain, remainder taken from reference TRBV19 and TRBJ2-7, is DGGITQSPKYLFRKEGQNVTLSCEQNLNHDAMYWYRQDPGQGLRLIYYSQIVNDFQKGDIAEGYSVSREKKESFPLTVTSAQKNPTAFYLCASSTQGGSSYEQYFGPGTRLTVT.

This chain links TRBV11-2 with TRBJ2-1; tentatively, D is TRBD1 (5 bases). The CDR3 is 14 residues long. The germline V gene has CDR1 SGHAT and CDR2 FQNNGV. V was shortened by 3 bases and J by 10 bases, with 16 bases between the two germline ends. Here the CDR3 reads CASSFDNEKGEQFF. The CDR3 region has the DNA TGTGCCAGCAGCTTCGACAACGAGAAGGGGGAGCAGTTCTTC.

The rearrangement links TRBV7-3 to TRBJ1-3; D call uncertain. Germline lookup yields CDR1 SGHTA and CDR2 FQGTGA. The CDR3 totals 14 residues. V was clipped by 0 bases and J by 8 bases, with 11 bases between them. In nucleotides, the CDR3 is TGTGCCAGCAGCTTAACTCCAGGCATTGACACCATATATTTT. Its protein is CASSLTPGIDTIYF.

The chain combines TRBV6-6 with TRBJ2-7; D ambiguous. Germline CDR1 reads MNHNY; CDR2 reads SVGAGI (reference sequence). This CDR3 is built from 13 residues. V shed 2 bases and J shed 7 bases, with 12 bases lying between them. The DNA for the CDR3 is TGTGCCAGCAGTTACGACCCCCGAGGAGAGCAGTACTTC. Protein product: CASSYDPRGEQYF.

The genes are TRBV6-5 and TRBJ2-2; D ambiguous. The V end was cut by 2 bases, the J end by 5 bases, with 6 bases between. Germline V CDR1 and CDR2: MNHEY, SVGAGI. CDR3 length: 13 amino acids. The CDR3 region is CASSYTGTGELFF. In nucleotides, the CDR3 is TGTGCCAGCAGTTACACGGGTACCGGGGAGCTGTTTTTT.

This clone was observed once. The rearrangement joins TRBV5-4 to TRBJ1-4; no reliable D call. The CDR3 spans 14 residues. Germline values: CDR1 SGHNT, CDR2 YYREEE (reference sequence). V was cut by 2 bases and J by 3 bases, with 8 bases left in between. In nucleotides, the CDR3 is TGTGCCAGCAGCTTTTGGAGGTCTAATGAAAAACTGTTTTTT. The encoded protein is CASSFWRSNEKLFF.

DNA of the CDR3: TGTGCCAGCAGCTTGGAGGGGCAGGGGGCTTTCGGCTACACCTTC. It specifies CASSLEGQGAFGYTF. The chain has TRBV5-4 and TRBJ1-2; 8 nucleotides match TRBD1. The junction had 9 bases not matched to a gene; V was cut back by 0 bases and J by 8 bases. CDR3 length: 15 residues. Per the germline V gene, CDR1 is SGHNT and CDR2 is YYREEE (reference sequence).

This chain links TRBV2 with TRBJ1-6, with TRBD1 matching over 7 bases. This CDR3 comprises 14 residues. After removal of 5 bases from V and 6 bases from J, the junction contained 4 bases not matched to a gene. From germline, CDR1 is SNHLY and CDR2 FYNNEI. CDR3 loop: CASSRDSLNSPLHF. The DNA for the CDR3 is TGTGCCAGCAGTAGGGACAGCCTTAATTCACCCCTCCACTTT.

This chain joins TRBV5-6 and TRBJ1-6, with TRBD1 as a possible D gene (6 bases). V was trimmed by 2 bases and J by 14 bases, leaving 17 bases between them. Germline CDR1 reads SGHDT; CDR2 reads YYEEEE. The CDR3 contains 14 residues. The CDR3 sequence: CASSLRQSEGALHF. In DNA form, the CDR3 reads TGTGCCAGCAGCTTACGACAGAGCGAGGGGGCCCTCCACTTT. The variable domain in full, with the rest retrieved from reference TRBV5-6 and TRBJ1-6, is DAGVTQSPTHLIKTRGQQVTLRCSPKSGHDTVSWYQQALGQGPQFIFQYYEEEERQRGNFPDRFSGHQFPNYSSELNVNALLLGDSALYLCASSLRQSEGALHFGNGTRLTVT.

The chain employs TRBV11-3 and TRBJ2-5, with 14 bases lining up with TRBD2. Germline trimming cut 5 bases from V and 5 bases from J; bases unmatched to any gene: 13. This CDR3 is built from 18 residues. CDR1 SGHNT and CDR2 YENEEA come from the germline V gene. The CDR3 reads CASSKRLAGGPMTETQYF. As DNA, the CDR3 is TGTGCCAGCAGCAAAAGACTAGCGGGAGGGCCAATGACGGAGACCCAGTACTTC.

V and J are TRBV30 and TRBJ2-7; TRBD1 matches 8 bases. After removal of 3 bases from V and 4 bases from J, the junction contained 8 bases not matched to a gene. Looked up from germline, CDR1 is GTSNPN and CDR2 is SVGIG (reference sequence). The CDR3 is 14 amino acids. CDR3 DNA: TGTGCCTGGAGCCCGGACAGGGTAGTGTACGAGCAGTACTTC. This translates into CAWSPDRVVYEQYF.

CDR3: CASSQQGLANTGELFF. The CDR3 nucleotides are TGTGCCAGCAGTCAACAAGGACTAGCCAACACCGGGGAGCTGTTTTTT. The rearrangement uses TRBV2 and TRBJ2-2; 8 nucleotides match TRBD2. V shed 5 bases, J shed 2 bases, and the junction held 7 bases outside the gene matches. This CDR3 spans 16 amino acids. In germline, CDR1 is SNHLY, CDR2 FYNNEI.

In nucleotides, the CDR3 is TGTGCCAGCAGTCGGACAGCCTCCTATAATTCACCCCTCCACTTT. Translation: CASSRTASYNSPLHF. The chain is built from TRBV6-6 and TRBJ1-6, with D possibly matching TRBD1 (6 bases). This CDR3 region has 15 residues. Trimming cost V 5 bases and J 0 bases, with 8 bases left between them. Germline assignment: CDR1 MNHNY and CDR2 SVGAGI (reference sequence).

The chain carries TRBV25-1 and TRBJ1-6; 11 bases fit TRBD1. The ends lost 5 bases at V and 10 bases at J; junction bases unmatched: 10. CDR3 size: 16 residues. Germline V gene lookup returns CDR1 MGHDK and CDR2 SYGVNS. The CDR3 reads CASSSPGQGAGSPLHF. The CDR3 DNA is TGTGCCAGCAGTAGCCCAGGACAGGGGGCTGGATCACCCCTCCACTTT.

As concerns this clone: The limits of the CDR3 on the DNA are not certain, so only TCRdb's listed CDR3 is given. The chain is built from TRBV5-1 and TRBJ1-3. Germline V gene data show CDR1 as SGHRS and CDR2 as YFSETQ. The CDR3 sequence runs 15 residues, both termini included. This CDR3 reads CASSTTVGGGNTIYF.

The genes are TRBV27 and TRBJ2-2; tentative D call: TRBD2 (6 bases). V was clipped by 3 bases and J by 3 bases, with 11 bases between them. This CDR3 has 15 residues. Germline V gives CDR1 MNHEY, CDR2 SMNVEV (reference sequence). The DNA for the CDR3 is TGTGCCAGCAGTTTTGGGGGGTGGGACACCGGGGAGCTGTTTTTT. It is translated as CASSFGGWDTGELFF.

This rearrangement joins TRBV6-5 to TRBJ2-3; D not certain. CDR1 is MNHEY, CDR2 SVGAGI, per germline. Trimming stripped 2 bases from V and 6 bases from J, with 12 bases between. The CDR3 runs 14 residues. The CDR3 sequence is CASSYVAASDTQYF. In nucleotides, the CDR3 is TGTGCCAGCAGTTACGTTGCGGCCTCGGATACGCAGTATTTT.

The chain uses TRBV2 and TRBJ1-2; D possibly corresponds to TRBD1 (5 bases). Germline V gene sequence: CDR1 SNHLY, CDR2 FYNNEI. The V end was cut by 2 bases, the J end by 8 bases, with 18 bases between. This CDR3 spans 15 amino acids. The CDR3, as DNA: TGTGCCAGCAGTGAAAGGTGGGGGGATCCGGGCGGCTACACCTTC. It codes for CASSERWGDPGGYTF. The whole variable domain, remainder taken from reference TRBV2 and TRBJ1-2, is EPEVTQTPSHQVTQMGQEVILRCVPISNHLYFYWYRQILGQKVEFLVSFYNNEISEKSEIFDDQFSVERPDGSNFTLKIRSTKLEDSAMYFCASSERWGDPGGYTFGSGTRLTVV.

The CDR3 DNA sequence: TGCGCCAGCAGCCCGACTAGCGGGATATCATCCTACAATGAGCAGTTCTTC. Protein sequence: CASSPTSGISSYNEQFF. V and J are TRBV10-1 and TRBJ2-1, with TRBD2 matching over 11 bases. V was pared by 6 bases and J by 1 base, with 8 bases of the junction left unmatched. CDR1 is WNHNN and CDR2 is SYGVQD in the germline V gene (reference sequence). This CDR3 is 17 amino acids long.

The V gene is TRBV19, the J gene TRBJ2-7; 8 bases match TRBD2. The CDR3 contains 15 residues. The junction had 8 bases not matched to a gene; V was cut back by 0 bases and J by 7 bases. CDR1 is LNHDA and CDR2 is SQIVND in the germline V gene (reference sequence). The CDR3: CASSIDRTSPGEQYF. As DNA, the CDR3 is TGTGCCAGTAGTATAGACCGGACTAGCCCCGGAGAGCAGTACTTC.

V and J are TRBV4-3 and TRBJ1-2; 11 positions agree with TRBD1. The CDR3 loop spans 17 amino acids. Germline V gene sequence: CDR1 LGHNA, CDR2 YSLEER. V shed 0 bases and J 8 bases; nucleotides not matched to a gene: 11. The CDR3 DNA follows: TGCGCCAGCAGCCAAGAGGGATCAGGACAGGGGGCTGCGGGCTACACCTTC. It encodes CASSQEGSGQGAAGYTF.

The chain carries TRBV2 and TRBJ1-1; tentatively, D is TRBD1 (5 bases). Germline V gene lookup returns CDR1 SNHLY and CDR2 FYNNEI. The ends were cut back, 1 base at V and 4 bases at J, with 7 bases in the middle. The CDR3 loop spans 13 amino acids. The chain's CDR3 is CASSEEGSTEAFF. The CDR3 nucleotides are TGTGCCAGCAGTGAAGAGGGGTCCACTGAAGCTTTCTTT.

V and J are TRBV29-1 and TRBJ2-1; 9 nucleotides align to TRBD1. The CDR3 consists of 14 residues. The germline V gene has CDR1 SQVTM and CDR2 ANQGSEA. V shed 3 bases, J shed 5 bases, and the junction held 5 bases outside the gene matches. Written as DNA, the CDR3 is TGCAGCGTTGAGAACAGGGGGCCCAACAATGAGCAGTTCTTC. Amino acid sequence: CSVENRGPNNEQFF.

The rearrangement links TRBV7-6 to TRBJ2-7; no clear D gene. In germline, CDR1 is SGHVS, CDR2 FNYEAQ. This CDR3 is built from 15 residues. V lost 3 bases, J lost 2 bases, and 14 bases lay in between. The CDR3: CASSFQVLSPYEQYF. CDR3 bases: TGTGCCAGCAGCTTTCAGGTTCTGAGTCCCTACGAGCAGTACTTC.

The chain employs TRBV6-1 and TRBJ1-5; D not certain. CDR1 and CDR2 from the germline V gene are MNHNS and SASEGT. V was clipped by 6 bases and J by 6 bases, with 12 bases between them. The CDR3 length is 13 residues. The CDR3 DNA reads as TGTGCCAGCAGGGAGGGTTTACTTCAGCCCCAGCATTTT. Its translation: CASREGLLQPQHF.

This clone was seen a handful of times. This chain links TRBV5-1 with TRBJ2-7, with 7 nucleotides matching TRBD2. Per germline, CDR1 SGHRS and CDR2 YFSETQ. The CDR3 is 15 residues long. With V trimmed by 4 bases and J by 1 base, 8 bases remained unmatched. CDR3 loop: CASSTTGLRSYEQYF. The CDR3 nucleotides are TGCGCCAGCAGCACAACGGGACTAAGATCCTACGAGCAGTACTTC.

The chain links TRBV29-1 to TRBJ2-1; D uncertain. V was shortened by 4 bases and J by 1 base, with 11 bases between the two germline ends. CDR3 length: 14 residues. Germline V gene data show CDR1 as SQVTM and CDR2 as ANQGSEA. For the CDR3, the DNA is TGCAGCGTTGTCGCGGCCGCTTCCTACAATGAGCAGTTCTTC. It encodes CSVVAAASYNEQFF.

The chain joins TRBV19 to TRBJ1-1; D ambiguous. In germline, CDR1 is LNHDA, CDR2 SQIVND (reference sequence). V lost 7 bases and J lost 5, with 20 bases in between. The CDR3 contains 15 residues. In DNA, the CDR3 is TGTGCCAGTATCTTGCGCAGGTTGGAAAGTACTGAAGCTTTCTTT. Translated, it gives CASILRRLESTEAFF. The full variable domain, in which reference TRBV19 and TRBJ1-1 provide the parts outside the CDR3, is DGGITQSPKYLFRKEGQNVTLSCEQNLNHDAMYWYRQDPGQGLRLIYYSQIVNDFQKGDIAEGYSVSREKKESFPLTVTSAQKNPTAFYLCASILRRLESTEAFFGQGTRLTVV.

The genes are TRBV6-5 and TRBJ1-1; D possibly corresponds to TRBD1 (6 bases). The CDR3 is 14 amino acids. Germline V gene sequence: CDR1 MNHEY, CDR2 SVGAGI. Trimming cost V 2 bases and J 1 base, with 8 bases left between them. CDR3: CASSYRGWNTEAFF. The DNA of the CDR3 is TGTGCCAGCAGTTACAGGGGGTGGAACACTGAAGCTTTCTTT.

This chain uses TRBV13 with TRBJ2-1, with 11 bases lining up with TRBD2. The J segment lost 7 bases and the V segment lost 1 base, leaving 3 bases of the junction unmatched. Germline CDR1 reads PRHDT; CDR2 reads FYEKMQ (reference sequence). The CDR3 runs 15 residues. The CDR3 loop reads CASSLDSGGANEQFF. The CDR3 bases are TGTGCCAGCAGCTTAGATAGCGGGGGGGCAAATGAGCAGTTCTTC. The full variable domain, in which reference TRBV13 and TRBJ2-1 provide the parts outside the CDR3, is AAGVIQSPRHLIKEKRETATLKCYPIPRHDTVYWYQQGPGQDPQFLISFYEKMQSDKGSIPDRFSAQQFSDYHSELNMSSLELGDSALYFCASSLDSGGANEQFFGPGTRLTVL.

J is TRBJ2-5 and V is TRBV19, with TRBD1 matching over 7 bases. CDR3 length: 16 residues. Losses at the gene ends were 4 bases for V and 7 bases for J; bases not matched to a gene: 15. CDR1 LNHDA and CDR2 SQIVND come from the germline V gene (reference sequence). Here the CDR3 reads CASSKGTVINRGTQYF. The CDR3 bases are TGTGCCAGTAGTAAAGGGACAGTGATAAACAGGGGGACCCAGTACTTC.